Presented here are 31 T cell receptor delta chains from one specimen sequenced in a study of gammadelta T cells in human blood. TCRdb ran CATT on the RT-PCR reads. This sample has 1,800 or so delta-chain clones, with 8.8% found just once. Sequencing was done on a sample of non-Vgamma9Vdelta2 gamma-delta T cells from infant blood. The origin of the receptors is a human donor.

This clone is termed medium-sized. The J gene is TRDJ1, the V gene TRDV1, with D possibly called TRDD2 or TRDD3 (7 bases each). Between the trimmed V and J ends, which lost 4 bases and 0 bases, there was a span of 39 bases. Per germline, CDR1 TSWWSYY and CDR2 QGS. The CDR3 length is 24 residues. CDR3 sequence: CALGASFLPAGGSIGPPYTDKLIF. CDR3 sequence (DNA): TGTGCTCTTGGGGCTTCCTTCCTTCCGGCGGGGGGATCGATAGGCCCCCCGTACACCGATAAACTCATCTTT.

This clone is large within its sample. The V and J genes are TRDV3 and TRDJ1; 12 bases align to TRDD3. The CDR3 covers 17 residues. Trimming at V came to 2 bases and at J to 5 bases, leaving 15 bases not matched to a gene. CDR1 and CDR2 from the germline V gene are TVYSNPD and GDNSRS (reference sequence). The CDR3 DNA reads as TGTGCCTTTTTTGCTACGGGAGCTGGGGGATACGGTGATAAACTCATCTTT. Protein: CAFFATGAGGYGDKLIF.

This clone rates as large. This rearrangement joins TRDV1 to TRDJ2; 9 bases are shared with TRDD3. After removal of 5 bases from V and 8 bases from J, the junction contained 21 bases not matched to a gene. Germline lookup yields CDR1 TSWWSYY and CDR2 QGS. This CDR3 has 19 amino acids. The chain's CDR3 is CALGTWIPPGDTQVAQLFF. The CDR3, as DNA: TGTGCTCTTGGGACTTGGATTCCCCCTGGGGATACGCAGGTCGCACAACTCTTCTTT.

Within the sample, this clone is medium-sized. V and J are TRDV1 and TRDJ1; 12 positions agree with TRDD3. This CDR3 comprises 25 residues. Trimming took 0 bases from V and 0 from J; bases not matched to a gene: 26. Looked up from germline, CDR1 is TSWWSYY and CDR2 is QGS. This CDR3 reads CALGELSAGGRHSGGYDRYTDKLIF. Here the CDR3 DNA reads TGTGCTCTTGGGGAACTTTCAGCGGGGGGTCGGCACTCTGGGGGATACGACCGGTACACCGATAAACTCATCTTT.

This clone counts as medium-sized. The chain employs TRDV1 and TRDJ2; 8 nucleotides align to TRDD3. V trimming: 5 bases; J trimming: 0 bases; junction bases outside the gene matches: 8. Looked up from germline, CDR1 is TSWWSYY and CDR2 is QGS. This CDR3 contains 17 residues. CDR3 sequence (DNA): TGTGCTCTTGGGACCTGGGGGACACAAGCTTTGACAGCACAACTCTTCTTT. It translates to CALGTWGTQALTAQLFF.

Comment on this clone: A much more abundant neighbour one base away suggests this may be a read error. Other DNA variants within this sample encode the same CDR3. This rearrangement joins TRDV1 to TRDJ1; TRDD3 matches 10 bases. The V gene's germline CDR1 is TSWWSYY and CDR2 QGS. Unmatched junction bases numbered 24, after V lost 3 bases and J lost 2 bases. The CDR3 totals 22 residues. The CDR3 region has the DNA TGTGCTCTTGGGGACCTTCCTTACCCGTACTGGGGGATCGGCAAGTATACCGATAAACTCATCTTT. It translates to CALGDLPYPYWGIGKYTDKLIF.

This clone is judged medium-sized. The chain carries TRDV1 and TRDJ1; the match to TRDD3 covers 8 bases. The germline gives CDR1 TSWWSYY, CDR2 QGS. The CDR3 totals 18 residues. The J segment lost 2 bases and the V segment lost 4 bases, leaving 15 bases of the junction unmatched. CDR3 amino acids: CALGAASTGGLRTDKLIF. Written as DNA, the CDR3 is TGTGCTCTTGGGGCCGCAAGTACTGGGGGGTTACGGACCGATAAACTCATCTTT.

In its sample, this clone is medium-sized. The chain is built from TRDV1 and TRDJ1; 9 bases map to TRDD2. The CDR3 has 19 amino acids. Germline-derived CDR1 and CDR2 are TSWWSYY and QGS. The junction had 17 bases not matched to a gene; V was cut back by 0 bases and J by 6 bases. The CDR3 sequence: CALGELTLPTLYGPNKLIF. Here the CDR3 DNA reads TGTGCTCTTGGGGAACTCACCCTTCCTACTTTGTATGGGCCTAATAAACTCATCTTT.

By sample share, this clone is medium-sized. The genes are TRDV1 and TRDJ1, with D hard to call. Germline CDR1 reads TSWWSYY; CDR2 reads QGS. Trimming took off 0 bases at V and 0 bases at J, with 14 bases between the two ends. This CDR3 region has 17 residues. CDR3 in amino acids: CALGELATLPYTDKLIF. The CDR3 coding sequence is TGTGCTCTTGGGGAACTCGCGACTCTCCCCTACACCGATAAACTCATCTTT.

The chain links TRDV2 to TRDJ2; possibly TRDD3 for D (5 bases). CDR1 is GEAIGNYY, CDR2 EKD, per germline. The V end was cut by 4 bases, the J end by 1 base, with 12 bases between. The CDR3 loop spans 15 amino acids. CDR3: CACEGVGSLTAQLFF. Here the CDR3 DNA reads TGTGCCTGTGAGGGGGTGGGTAGTTTGACAGCACAACTCTTCTTT.

Remarks on this clone: A read error may explain this, as a much larger clone is one base away. This sequence joins TRDV1 and TRDJ1; 9 bases map to TRDD2. Germline V gene lookup returns CDR1 TSWWSYY and CDR2 QGS. There are 24 residues in the CDR3. CDR3: CALGEIPPAFLRVRSLLDTVKLIF. CDR3 bases: TGTGCTCTTGGGGAAATTCCCCCGGCCTTCCTACGAGTTCGGTCATTACTTGACACCGTTAAACTCATCTTT.

This clone is classed as medium-sized. Distinct nucleotide sequences in the sample also encode this CDR3. The chain couples TRDV1 to TRDJ1; the match to TRDD2 covers 9 bases. The CDR3 runs 23 residues. Trimming took 0 bases from V and 6 from J; bases not matched to a gene: 29. Germline V gene data show CDR1 as TSWWSYY and CDR2 as QGS. DNA of the CDR3: TGTGCTCTTGGGGAACTAGTCCTCCGGCCTTCCTACGGGAACCTTTTACCACCTAATAAACTCATCTTT. This codes for CALGELVLRPSYGNLLPPNKLIF.

In this sample, this clone turned up a few times. The rearrangement joins TRDV2 to TRDJ1; possibly TRDD3 for D (5 bases). V gave up 5 bases and J gave up 0 bases, with 24 bases separating them. Germline V gene data show CDR1 as GEAIGNYY and CDR2 as EKD. The CDR3 is made up of 18 amino acids. The DNA of the CDR3 is TGTGCCTGTGTCCCCTCGTTAGGATATGATTACCACACCGATAAACTCATCTTT. Amino acid sequence: CACVPSLGYDYHTDKLIF.

This clone was found a few times. This sequence joins TRDV2 and TRDJ3; 10 bases agree with TRDD3. Losses at the gene ends were 4 bases for V and 0 bases for J; bases not matched to a gene: 11. The germline V gene encodes CDR1 GEAIGNYY and CDR2 EKD. The length of the CDR3 is 20 residues. The CDR3 is CACEVSYWGIRSWDTRQMFF. CDR3 bases: TGTGCCTGTGAAGTAAGCTACTGGGGGATTCGCTCCTGGGACACCCGACAGATGTTTTTC.

By share, this clone ranks as medium-sized (0.01 to 0.1%). The genes are TRDV2 and TRDJ1, with TRDD3 matching over 10 bases. The CDR3 consists of 15 residues. Looked up from germline, CDR1 is GEAIGNYY and CDR2 is EKD. V shed 0 bases, J shed 6 bases, and the junction held 6 bases outside the gene matches. The CDR3 here is CACDTVYWGIHKLIF. The CDR3 DNA reads as TGTGCCTGTGACACCGTCTACTGGGGGATCCATAAACTCATCTTT.

Within the sample, this clone is medium-sized (0.01 to 0.1%). The chain employs TRDV1 and TRDJ1, with D maybe TRDD3 (5 bases). Germline lookup yields CDR1 TSWWSYY and CDR2 QGS. The CDR3 runs 15 residues. Trimming took 0 bases from V and 3 from J, leaving 11 bases between them. The CDR3 region has the DNA TGTGCTCTTGGGGAACTAGAGGGGAAACCCGATAAACTCATCTTT. It encodes CALGELEGKPDKLIF.

The rearrangement links TRDV3 to TRDJ1; D gene unclear. This CDR3 has 13 residues. The ends were cut back, 0 bases at V and 5 bases at J, with 13 bases in the middle. CDR1 TVYSNPD and CDR2 GDNSRS come from the germline V gene (reference sequence). The CDR3 here is CAFSLRRLDKLIF. CDR3 in DNA: TGTGCCTTTAGCCTAAGGCGGTTGGATAAACTCATCTTT.

This clone has just a few counts. This may be a read error, as it is one base from a much larger clone. The chain recombines TRDV1 with TRDJ1; 7 bases fit TRDD3. This CDR3 has 21 residues. Germline V gene data show CDR1 as TSWWSYY and CDR2 as QGS. CDR3: CALGEPQGGISPISYTDKFIF. DNA of the CDR3: TGTGCTCTTGGGGAACCTCAAGGGGGGATTTCCCCGATCTCGTACACCGATAAATTCATCTTT.

This chain links TRDV1 with TRDJ1; 10 positions match TRDD3. V lost 0 bases and J lost 0; bases outside the gene matches: 34. The CDR3 is 27 residues long. The V gene's germline CDR1 is TSWWSYY and CDR2 QGS. The CDR3 reads CALGELPTRPVESSYVVLGDYTDKLIF. The CDR3 coding sequence is TGTGCTCTTGGGGAACTACCGACTCGCCCCGTGGAGTCCTCCTACGTCGTACTGGGGGATTACACCGATAAACTCATCTTT.

By frequency in the sample, this clone is medium-sized. The chain couples TRDV1 to TRDJ1; D is uncertain. This CDR3 is 18 amino acids long. Trimming removed 6 bases from V and 0 bases from J, with 23 bases in between. The germline gives CDR1 TSWWSYY, CDR2 QGS. The CDR3, as DNA: TGTGCTCTTGGTAAAACTATTCCCACTCCCCCTTACACCGATAAACTCATCTTT. It codes for CALGKTIPTPPYTDKLIF.

The chain links TRDV1 to TRDJ1; TRDD3 agrees at 7 bases. V lost 7 bases and J lost 1; bases outside the gene matches: 21. The CDR3 length is 19 residues. Germline CDR1 reads TSWWSYY; CDR2 reads QGS. CDR3 nucleotides: TGTGCTCTTGAGATACTGGGGAATGAGGGAGACACACTCACCGATAAACTCATCTTT. This sequence encodes CALEILGNEGDTLTDKLIF.

By frequency in the sample, this clone is large. The chain joins TRDV1 to TRDJ1; weak D call: TRDD3 (6 bases). The CDR3 covers 15 residues. CDR1 and CDR2 (germline): TSWWSYY, QGS. Trimming took off 5 bases at V and 0 bases at J, with 13 bases between the two ends. CDR3 DNA sequence: TGTGCTCTTGGGAGAATACGGGGATACACCGATAAACTCATCTTT. Its protein product is CALGRIRGYTDKLIF.

With respect to this clone: A read error may explain this, as a much larger clone is one base away. This chain connects TRDV1 to TRDJ1; 7 positions agree with TRDD3. Germline V CDR1 and CDR2: TSWWSYY, QGS. The ends lost 0 bases at V and 5 bases at J; junction bases unmatched: 24. The CDR3 sequence is 21 residues long. CDR3 DNA sequence: TGTGCTCTTGGGGAACTCTACCGTTTCCAGGTCCTGGGGGCGATCTCGGATAAACTCATCTTT. Translating gives CALGELYRFQVLGAISDKLIF.

This clone was seen just once. The chain uses TRDV1 and TRDJ1; D possibly corresponds to TRDD2 (9 bases). From germline, CDR1 is TSWWSYY and CDR2 QGS. Trimming pared 9 bases from V and 0 bases from J, leaving 35 bases between. The CDR3 is 21 amino acids. The CDR3 region has the DNA TGTGCTCTCGCCAATAAGGCCTTCCTACTACTGGGGGCCCGTTACACCGATAAACTCATCTTT. Its protein is CALANKAFLLLGARYTDKLIF.

This clone counts as large. The chain has TRDV2 and TRDJ3; D may be TRDD2 (5 bases). Per the germline V gene, CDR1 is GEAIGNYY and CDR2 is EKD. CDR3 length: 20 residues. Trimming cost V 8 bases and J 0 bases, with 25 bases left between them. The CDR3 region is CAYAARRVLPSSWDTRQMFF. The DNA for the CDR3 is TGTGCCTACGCTGCCCGGCGGGTTCTTCCGAGCTCCTGGGACACCCGACAGATGTTTTTC.

This clone was picked up a small number of times. This may arise from a read error, as a much more abundant clone is one base away. The chain has TRDV1 and TRDJ1; TRDD3 matches 12 bases. The CDR3 totals 22 residues. CDR1 is TSWWSYY, CDR2 QGS, per germline. Losses at the gene ends were 0 bases for V and 0 bases for J; bases not matched to a gene: 17. CDR3 residues: CALGELSLVTGGYHGHTDKLIF. As DNA, the CDR3 is TGTGCTCTTGGGGAACTCTCCCTCGTTACTGGGGGATACCATGGGCACACCGATAAACTCATCTTT.

This clone is judged medium-sized. The V gene is TRDV1, the J gene TRDJ1; 8 bases are shared with TRDD3. With 0 bases clipped from V and 0 bases from J, the junction kept 24 bases outside the gene matches. The CDR3 runs to 23 residues. The germline CDR1 and CDR2 sequences are TSWWSYY and QGS. Written as DNA, the CDR3 is TGTGCTCTTGGGGAACTTACGATTGTTAGAGGGGATACCAACGGTCCCTACACCGATAAACTCATCTTT. It is translated as CALGELTIVRGDTNGPYTDKLIF.

This clone ranks as large. The rearrangement links TRDV1 to TRDJ1; the match to TRDD3 covers 7 bases. Germline CDR1 and CDR2: TSWWSYY and QGS. The CDR3 contains 23 residues. Trimming cost V 3 bases and J 1 base; bases outside gene matches: 29. For the CDR3, the DNA is TGTGCTCTTGGGGAGCCCTTTTTGATACCGTACTGGGGCCATACGACAGGCACCGATAAACTCATCTTT. The encoded protein is CALGEPFLIPYWGHTTGTDKLIF.

This clone is labeled as medium-sized. The chain carries TRDV1 and TRDJ1, with 9 bases matching TRDD3. CDR3 length equals 21 residues. V was clipped by 2 bases and J by 0 bases; unmatched bases: 19. Germline V CDR1 and CDR2: TSWWSYY, QGS. CDR3 residues: CALGEYRPQWGYATYTDKLIF. CDR3 DNA: TGTGCTCTTGGGGAATATCGGCCCCAATGGGGATACGCGACCTACACCGATAAACTCATCTTT.

By share, this clone ranks as medium-sized (0.01 to 0.1%). The chain couples TRDV1 to TRDJ1; 9 nucleotides align to TRDD3. The CDR3 loop spans 18 amino acids. The V and J ends lost 4 bases and 1 base, in that order; junction bases with no gene match: 13. Germline lookup yields CDR1 TSWWSYY and CDR2 QGS. The CDR3 DNA is TGTGCTCTTGGGGGGACCCTACGGGGGGATACTGGCACCGATAAACTCATCTTT. Translated: CALGGTLRGDTGTDKLIF.

In its sample, this clone ranks as medium-sized. This sequence joins TRDV1 and TRDJ1; 11 bases fit TRDD3. J lost 8 bases, V lost 2 bases, and 25 bases had no gene match. This CDR3 has 21 residues. Germline V gene lookup returns CDR1 TSWWSYY and CDR2 QGS. The CDR3 reads CALGESSLTIVLGDIGGKLIF. The CDR3 DNA is TGTGCTCTTGGGGAATCTTCCCTAACAATCGTACTGGGGGATATAGGGGGCAAACTCATCTTT.